A single TCR beta chain is shown here with its context. Assay used: immunoSEQ multiplex PCR; TCRdb lists only in-frame clones, some missing. The sample records 150,000 to 200,000 clones, almost 80% being singletons. The CDR3 has 14 amino acids. This sample stems from a study of blood T cell repertoires in COVID-19. On the study more broadly: There were acute and convalescent COVID-19 samples, and they came from the United States, Italy and Spain.

V gene TRBV1 combines with J gene TRBJ2-5; the table's D call, TRBD1, was not checked against the DNA. TRBV1 is termed a pseudogene. The sequence came from a woman aged 70-85 years with acute or convalescent COVID-19. The sequenced sample consisted of peripheral blood. The CDR3 loop is CTSSHGQGMETQYF. The CDR3 coding sequence is TGCACCAGCAGCCACGGACAGGGAATGGAGACCCAGTACTTC.